A single count supports the clone carrying this TCR beta chain. This record belongs to a study of blood T cell repertoires in COVID-19. The overall study: Donors in the United States, Italy and Spain gave samples during acute or convalescent COVID-19.

V was shortened by 3 bases and J by 7 bases, with 6 bases between the two germline ends. CDR1 and CDR2 from the germline V gene are LNHDA and SQIVND (reference sequence). This CDR3 comprises 12 residues. Generated by immunoSEQ multiplex PCR, the TCRdb table keeps only in-frame clones and is missing some. Seen here are hundreds of thousands of clones, around 85% observed once, and the top ten hold approximately 8%. Material: PBMCs or T cells enriched from blood (not recorded which). The sequence came from a woman aged 55-75 years who had recovered from COVID-19. The chain links TRBV19 to TRBJ2-2; D call uncertain. The DNA for the CDR3 is TGTGCCAGTAGTATTGTTAGCGGGGAGCTGTTTTTT. Amino acids: CASSIVSGELFF.